This TCR beta chain was profiled in a study of OX40 agonist ivuxolimab in advanced cancers. In the case of this clone: Its antigen remains unknown.

The study, taken as a whole, reports: Certain nonresponders likewise exhibited a low normalized T-cell clonal expansion.

Method: immunoSEQ multiplex PCR; TCRdb's copy keeps in-frame clones and lacks some. The sample includes 25,000 to 30,000 clones, 85% to 90% seen only once; the top ten take under 20%. Trimming took 1 base from V and 5 from J, leaving 18 bases between them. CDR3 size: 17 residues. Germline-derived CDR1 and CDR2 are MDHEN and SYDVKM. The material sequenced was CD4+ or CD8+ T cells sorted from blood, taken in a trial of the OX40 agonist ivuxolimab. The clonotype originates from an adult with an advanced solid tumor such as melanoma, head and neck, liver or kidney cancer. The V call is TRBV28, the J call TRBJ2-4, with D possibly matching TRBD2 (6 bases). As DNA, the CDR3 is TGTGCCAGCAGTTTATTAGGTCGGGAGATCGTCCAAAACATTCAGTACTTC. Translation: CASSLLGREIVQNIQYF.